A single sample is the source of the 29 T cell receptor beta chains below, sequenced in a study of cytomegalovirus exposure and HLA in healthy donors. Assay used: immunoSEQ multiplex PCR; TCRdb lists only in-frame clones, some missing. This sample has around 150,000 clones, with 91% found just once. Source material: PBMCs. The source of these receptors is a man between 18 and 29 years old in good health and CMV-seronegative.

The gene calls are TRBV18 and TRBJ1-2; D remains unclear. In germline, CDR1 is KGHSH, CDR2 LQKENI. V lost 0 bases to trimming and J lost 5 bases, with 7 bases between them. The CDR3 extends over 13 amino acids. The DNA for the CDR3 is TGTGCCAGCTCACCACCGGCAGAATATGGCTACACCTTC. It specifies CASSPPAEYGYTF.

The chain links TRBV9 to TRBJ1-1; no firm D call. The CDR3 extends over 14 amino acids. CDR1 SGDLS and CDR2 YYNGEE come from the germline V gene. V was pared by 4 bases and J by 5 bases, with 15 bases between. CDR3 in amino acids: CASSSGWVDTEAFF. CDR3 nucleotide sequence: TGTGCCAGCAGCAGCGGTTGGGTGGATACTGAAGCTTTCTTT.

The chain joins TRBV5-1 to TRBJ2-6; no firm D call. CDR3 length: 15 residues. From germline, CDR1 is SGHRS and CDR2 YFSETQ. The V end lost 0 bases, the J end lost 0 bases, and 4 bases lay between the germline ends. The CDR3, as DNA: TGCGCCAGCAGCTTGGGGAGCTCTGGGGCCAACGTCCTGACTTTC. Translation: CASSLGSSGANVLTF.

The V and J genes are TRBV28 and TRBJ1-2; D is possibly TRBD1 (6 bases). CDR3 length equals 14 residues. V was pared by 6 bases and J by 4 bases, with 15 bases between. Germline values: CDR1 MDHEN, CDR2 SYDVKM. CDR3 in DNA: TGTGCCAGCAGACGAATTACAGGGACCTATGGCTACACCTTC. It yields the protein CASRRITGTYGYTF.

This CDR3 reads CAISESGQGSTGTPVPYEQYV. The CDR3 DNA sequence: TGTGCCATCAGTGAGTCGGGGCAGGGGAGTACCGGGACGCCGGTTCCCTACGAGCAGTACGTC. The chain has TRBV10-3 and TRBJ2-7; D possibly corresponds to TRBD1 (6 bases). CDR3 length equals 21 residues. Trimming took off 0 bases at V and 2 bases at J, with 29 bases between the two ends. In germline, CDR1 is ENHRY, CDR2 SYGVKD.

The rearrangement links TRBV15 to TRBJ2-5; no firm D call. This CDR3 is built from 15 residues. Looked up from germline, CDR1 is LNHNV and CDR2 is YYDKDF (reference sequence). V lost 0 bases and J 5 bases, leaving 13 bases between the germline ends. The CDR3 nucleotides are TGTGCCACCAGCAGAGAGCGGAAGAGAATGGAGACCCAGTACTTC. This gives the protein CATSRERKRMETQYF.

This chain uses TRBV5-1 with TRBJ1-6; possibly TRBD1 for D (6 bases). CDR3 length equals 14 residues. Trimming left V 4 bases short and J 8 bases short, with 13 bases between. Germline lookup yields CDR1 SGHRS and CDR2 YFSETQ. In DNA, the CDR3 is TGCGCCAGCAGCCCGTTTCCAGGGGATTCACCCCTCCACTTT. Protein: CASSPFPGDSPLHF.

The chain carries TRBV28 and TRBJ2-7; 7 bases are shared with TRBD1. With V trimmed by 5 bases and J by 4 bases, 14 bases remained unmatched. This CDR3 is built from 16 residues. Germline CDR1 MDHEN, CDR2 SYDVKM. The CDR3 DNA sequence: TGTGCCAGCAGTCTCCCGACGATAGGGGGCACGTACGAGCAGTACTTC. It translates to CASSLPTIGGTYEQYF.

This rearrangement joins TRBV9 to TRBJ2-7, with D possibly TRBD2 on 6 matching bases. Germline V gives CDR1 SGDLS, CDR2 YYNGEE. The CDR3 is made up of 13 amino acids. V lost 0 bases and J lost 5, with 9 bases in between. The CDR3 DNA reads as TGTGCCAGCAGCGTAGGAGGAGGGGACGAGCAGTACTTC. This gives the protein CASSVGGGDEQYF.

V usage is TRBV6-4 and J usage is TRBJ1-1; D gene unclear. Germline V gene data show CDR1 as MRHNA and CDR2 as SNTAGT. Trimming stripped 6 bases from V and 2 bases from J, with 10 bases between. This CDR3 has 13 residues. In DNA, the CDR3 is TGTGCCAGCAGGAGGGCGGGAAACACTGAAGCTTTCTTT. Its protein is CASRRAGNTEAFF.

The chain joins TRBV9 to TRBJ2-7; D not certain. In germline, CDR1 is SGDLS, CDR2 YYNGEE. V gave up 2 bases and J gave up 2 bases, with 11 bases separating them. The CDR3 loop spans 14 amino acids. DNA of the CDR3: TGTGCCAGCAGCGTTGATGGGCAGGCCTACGAGCAGTACTTC. Translating it yields CASSVDGQAYEQYF. The full variable domain, with the rest looked up from reference TRBV9 and TRBJ2-7, is DSGVTQTPKHLITATGQRVTLRCSPRSGDLSVYWYQQSLDQGLQFLIQYYNGEERAKGNILERFSAQQFPDLHSELNLSSLELGDSALYFCASSVDGQAYEQYFGPGTRLTVT.

V and J are TRBV7-2 and TRBJ1-2; D gene unclear. CDR3 length: 14 residues. Germline V gene data show CDR1 as SGHTA and CDR2 as FQGNSA. V shed 1 base and J shed 5 bases, with 11 bases lying between them. The CDR3 protein is CASSLETQRYGYTF. CDR3 nucleotide sequence: TGTGCCAGCAGCTTAGAGACACAACGATATGGCTACACCTTC.

The chain uses TRBV21-1 and TRBJ2-2; no DNA check was done on the table's D call, TRBD2. TRBV21-1 is noted as a pseudogene. The CDR3 contains 18 residues. For the CDR3, the DNA is TGTGCCAGCAGCCCACCGGGACTAGCGGGAGCGAACACCGGGGAGCTGTTTTTT. Its translation is CASSPPGLAGANTGELFF.

The chain combines TRBV10-1 with TRBJ2-2; possible D gene TRBD1, 6 bases. The CDR3 covers 13 residues. The V end lost 7 bases, the J end lost 0 bases, and 6 bases lay between the germline ends. CDR1 WNHNN and CDR2 SYGVQD come from the germline V gene (reference sequence). The CDR3 sequence is CASKGANTGELFF. The CDR3 DNA is TGCGCCAGCAAGGGGGCGAACACCGGGGAGCTGTTTTTT.

The rearrangement uses TRBV18 and TRBJ1-6, with 8 nucleotides matching TRBD1. CDR3 size: 14 residues. J was trimmed by 10 bases and V by 3 bases; bases with no gene match: 5. Germline CDR1 KGHSH, CDR2 LQKENI. CDR3 DNA sequence: TGTGCCAGCTCACCCGGGACAGGCCAATCACCCCTCCACTTT. Its protein product is CASSPGTGQSPLHF.

The chain employs TRBV19 and TRBJ1-2; 7 nucleotides agree with TRBD1. This CDR3 contains 15 residues. V was clipped by 5 bases and J by 4 bases; unmatched bases: 10. Per the germline V gene, CDR1 is LNHDA and CDR2 is SQIVND (reference sequence). This CDR3 is CASSVDRARSYGYTF. CDR3 DNA: TGTGCCAGTAGTGTTGACAGGGCCCGAAGCTATGGCTACACCTTC.

This chain links TRBV5-1 with TRBJ2-1; tentatively, D is TRBD1 (5 bases). V was shortened by 0 bases and J by 9 bases, with 13 bases between the two germline ends. CDR3 length: 14 amino acids. Germline V lookup: CDR1 SGHRS, CDR2 YFSETQ. The CDR3 is CASSLVQGVGEQFF. In DNA, the CDR3 is TGCGCCAGCAGCTTGGTCCAGGGTGTGGGTGAGCAGTTCTTC.

V and J are TRBV27 and TRBJ2-1; a possible D gene is TRBD1 (6 bases). The CDR3 consists of 14 residues. Germline CDR1 reads MNHEY; CDR2 reads SMNVEV (reference sequence). V dropped 2 bases and J dropped 1 base, with 6 bases sitting between them. This CDR3 is CASSLQGSYNEQFF. The CDR3 nucleotides are TGTGCCAGCAGTTTACAGGGGTCCTACAATGAGCAGTTCTTC.

The V gene is TRBV9, the J gene TRBJ2-2; TRBD1 aligns across 7 bases. Trimming took 2 bases from V and 3 from J; bases not matched to a gene: 4. The V gene's germline CDR1 is SGDLS and CDR2 YYNGEE. The CDR3 sequence is 15 residues long. CDR3 residues: CASSVAGGYTGELFF. CDR3 DNA sequence: TGTGCCAGCAGCGTCGCAGGGGGTTACACCGGGGAGCTGTTTTTT.

V and J are TRBV30 and TRBJ1-2; a possible D gene is TRBD1 (6 bases). The CDR3 is 15 residues long. Germline loops: CDR1 GTSNPN, CDR2 SVGIG (reference sequence). Deletions cut 3 bases from V and 5 bases from J, with 19 bases between. In DNA, the CDR3 is TGTGCCTGGAGGGAACTAGACAGGCCGGGATATGGCTACACCTTC. As protein: CAWRELDRPGYGYTF.

The chain employs TRBV18 and TRBJ1-2, with TRBD1 matching 7 bases. Germline V CDR1 and CDR2: KGHSH, LQKENI. There are 14 residues in the CDR3. Trimming at V came to 4 bases and at J to 4 bases, leaving 6 bases not matched to a gene. CDR3: CASSHDRDLYGYTF. In DNA, the CDR3 is TGTGCCAGCTCACACGACAGGGATCTCTATGGCTACACCTTC.

This sequence joins TRBV5-1 and TRBJ1-4; 7 nucleotides line up with TRBD1. The CDR3 is 15 residues long. CDR1 is SGHRS and CDR2 is YFSETQ in the germline V gene. V gave up 7 bases and J gave up 2 bases; unmatched junction bases: 8. CDR3 sequence reads: CASATTGLTNEKLFF. The CDR3 bases are TGCGCCAGCGCCACGACAGGGTTGACTAATGAAAAACTGTTTTTT.

The chain has TRBV5-1 and TRBJ2-3, with TRBD2 matching over 7 bases. The CDR3 has 14 residues. Trimming took 4 bases from V and 6 from J; bases not matched to a gene: 8. Germline values: CDR1 SGHRS, CDR2 YFSETQ. The CDR3 DNA reads as TGCGCCAGCAGCCGGGAGGCGACCCAGGATACGCAGTATTTT. It is translated as CASSREATQDTQYF.

The chain combines TRBV11-2 with TRBJ1-1; 9 bases match TRBD1. With 1 base clipped from V and 0 bases from J, the junction kept 3 bases outside the gene matches. Germline loops: CDR1 SGHAT, CDR2 FQNNGV. The CDR3 is 16 residues long. CDR3 in amino acids: CASSLGGTGLNTEAFF. In DNA, the CDR3 is TGTGCCAGCAGCTTAGGGGGGACAGGGTTGAACACTGAAGCTTTCTTT. The full variable domain, in which reference TRBV11-2 and TRBJ1-1 provide the parts outside the CDR3, is EAGVAQSPRYKIIEKRQSVAFWCNPISGHATLYWYQQILGQGPKLLIQFQNNGVVDDSQLPKDRFSAERLKGVDSTLKIQPAKLEDSAVYLCASSLGGTGLNTEAFFGQGTRLTVV.

The chain carries TRBV5-6 and TRBJ1-5; 7 bases map to TRBD1. With V trimmed by 7 bases and J by 2 bases, 3 bases remained unmatched. The germline CDR1 and CDR2 sequences are SGHDT and YYEEEE. CDR3 size: 13 residues. CDR3 region: CASSGQGNQPQHF. CDR3 nucleotides: TGTGCCAGCTCCGGACAGGGCAATCAGCCCCAGCATTTT.

The chain joins TRBV12-2 to TRBJ2-7; whether TRBD2, the table's D call, matches the DNA was not checked. TRBV12-2 is assigned pseudogene status. The CDR3 is 16 amino acids. In DNA form, the CDR3 reads TGTGCAAGTCGCTCGCCGACTAGCAGGGAAACCTACGAGCAGTACTTC. It encodes CASRSPTSRETYEQYF.

The chain recombines TRBV4-1 with TRBJ1-6; 8 positions agree with TRBD1. J was trimmed by 10 bases and V by 1 base; bases with no gene match: 6. Germline loops: CDR1 MGHRA, CDR2 YSYEKL. CDR3 length: 15 residues. The CDR3 DNA follows: TGCGCCAGCAGCCAAGCCGGGACAGGAACCTCACCCCTCCACTTT. It is translated as CASSQAGTGTSPLHF.

This chain joins TRBV25-1 and TRBJ1-4; no clear D gene. From germline, CDR1 is MGHDK and CDR2 SYGVNS. The CDR3 is 16 residues long. V was cut by 3 bases and J by 0 bases, with 11 bases left in between. DNA for the CDR3: TGTGCCAGCAGTGATACCCGACATTCAACTAATGAAAAACTGTTTTTT. Encoded protein: CASSDTRHSTNEKLFF.

The chain has TRBV29-1 and TRBJ2-1; TRBD2 aligns across 8 bases. The germline CDR1 and CDR2 sequences are SQVTM and ANQGSEA. V lost 4 bases, J lost 4 bases, and 9 bases stayed unmatched. CDR3 length: 15 residues. The CDR3 DNA sequence: TGCAGCGTTGTAGGGCTAGCGGGCGATTACAATGAGCAGTTCTTC. It translates to CSVVGLAGDYNEQFF.